The sequence of this T cell receptor (beta chain) was determined in a study of cytomegalovirus exposure and HLA in healthy donors. Study conclusions and caveats: Later analysis showed TCR association rates varying by HLA locus, highest for DRB1 and lowest for HLA-C. What was likely a sequencing artifact was a cluster of highly shared sequence variants.

The table lists this clone with a few counts. As yet, its antigen is unknown. Vbeta (60) and Jbeta (13) primers were used in the PCR. Libraries were prepared by immunoSEQ multiplex PCR; TCRdb keeps only in-frame clonotypes and omits some of them. The sample carries under 150,000 clones, around 81% recorded once. From germline, CDR1 is SGHTA and CDR2 FQGNSA. V lost 4 bases, J lost 2 bases, and 11 bases stayed unmatched. This CDR3 has 17 amino acids. Specimen: PBMCs. The TCR originated in a man between 18 and 29 years old in good health and CMV-seronegative. V gene TRBV7-2 combines with J gene TRBJ1-5; 7 nucleotides line up with TRBD1. CDR3 DNA: TGTGCCAGCAGCTCCGGAGGGGGCTCAGGGCGCAATCAGCCCCAGCATTTT. This translates into CASSSGGGSGRNQPQHF.